This T cell receptor beta chain came from a study of T cells after yellow fever vaccination. TCRdb itself ran the 5' RACE reads through MiXCR, one entry per CDR3 protein. The sample carries 300,000 or so distinct CDR3 sequences, roughly 7.5% recorded once. This clonotype turned up a few times. This CDR3 region has 15 residues. Per the germline V gene, CDR1 is SGHRS and CDR2 is YFSETQ. V gave up 6 bases and J gave up 1 base, with 15 bases separating them. The chain is built from TRBV5-1 and TRBJ2-3; maybe TRBD2 (5 bases). The material sequenced was PBMCs, taken roughly seven weeks after the first yellow fever vaccination. This receptor was identified in a young man who received the YFV17D yellow fever vaccine. CDR3 nucleotides: TGCGCCAGCAAACAAGCGGAACTCCGCACAGATACGCAGTATTTT. Encoded protein: CASKQAELRTDTQYF.